This T cell receptor beta chain was recorded in a study of T cell responses to AZD1222 COVID-19 vaccine. About the research overall: Recipients boosted at about 4 weeks or about 12 weeks are pooled. Study-wide findings and caveats: Repertoires were collected only later (after the peak T cell response had occurred). Baseline seropositivity occurred in only a handful of AZD1222 recipients. White British ancestry dominated among donors, who included more females, and clonal diversity was possibly underestimated.

Worth noting for this clone: What it binds is not known.

CDR1 is MDHEN, CDR2 SYDVKM, per germline. Trimming stripped 7 bases from V and 0 bases from J, with 7 bases between. CDR3 length: 13 amino acids. Method: immunoSEQ multiplex PCR; TCRdb's copy keeps in-frame clones and lacks some. The sample consists of about 160,000 clones, roughly 90% of them appearing once. This chain uses TRBV28 with TRBJ1-5; D unresolved. This clonotype originated in an adult in good health. Source: peripheral blood, taken on day 0 of AZD1222 vaccination. CDR3 sequence (DNA): TGTGCCAGCACAGTTTATAGCAATCAGCCCCAGCATTTT. Amino acids: CASTVYSNQPQHF.